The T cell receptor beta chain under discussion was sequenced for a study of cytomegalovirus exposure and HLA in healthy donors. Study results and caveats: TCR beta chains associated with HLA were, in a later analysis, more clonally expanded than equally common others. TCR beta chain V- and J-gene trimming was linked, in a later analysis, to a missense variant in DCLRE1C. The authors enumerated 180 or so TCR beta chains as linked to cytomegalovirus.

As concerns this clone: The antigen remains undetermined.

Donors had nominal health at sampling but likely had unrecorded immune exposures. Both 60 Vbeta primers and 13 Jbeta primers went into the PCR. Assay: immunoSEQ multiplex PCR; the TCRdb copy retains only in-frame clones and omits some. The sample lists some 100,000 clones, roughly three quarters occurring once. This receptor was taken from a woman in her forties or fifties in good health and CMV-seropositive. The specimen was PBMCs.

This chain's CDR3 is CASSSGQGNYGYTF. CDR3 sequence (DNA): TGCGCCAGCAGCAGCGGACAGGGGAACTATGGCTACACCTTC. The chain carries TRBV5-1 and TRBJ1-2; 9 nucleotides match TRBD1. The CDR3 length is 14 residues. Trimming took 4 bases from V and 2 from J; bases not matched to a gene: 3. Germline V gene lookup returns CDR1 SGHRS and CDR2 YFSETQ.